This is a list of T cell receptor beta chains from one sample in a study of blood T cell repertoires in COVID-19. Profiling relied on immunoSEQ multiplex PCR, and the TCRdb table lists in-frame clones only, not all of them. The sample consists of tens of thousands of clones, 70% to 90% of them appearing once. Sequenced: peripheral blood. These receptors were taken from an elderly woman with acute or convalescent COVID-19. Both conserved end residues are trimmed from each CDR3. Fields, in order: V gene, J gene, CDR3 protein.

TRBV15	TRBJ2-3	ATSREGQGVDTQY
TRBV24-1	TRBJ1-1	ATRSQENTEAF
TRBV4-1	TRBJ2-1	ASSQASGGAYNEQF
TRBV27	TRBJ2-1	ASSSTRPYNEQF
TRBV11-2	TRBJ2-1	ASSLRTSANEQF
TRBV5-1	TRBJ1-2	ASGPESGFTNYGYT
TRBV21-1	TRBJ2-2	ASSNNRGPKLNTGELF
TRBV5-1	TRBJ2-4	ASKEASGTSGLDIQY
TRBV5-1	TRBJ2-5	ASSLASSGSQETQY
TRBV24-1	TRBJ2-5	ATSEAGQGAGETQY
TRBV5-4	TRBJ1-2	ASSLGGGQGSAGYT
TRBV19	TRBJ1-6	ASRPGMVSPLH
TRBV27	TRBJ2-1	ASKRMGAGGVGYNEQF
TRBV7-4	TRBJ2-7	ASTPPGQGLARRYEQY
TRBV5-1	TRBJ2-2	ASSFLSGDNTGELF
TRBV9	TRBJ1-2	ASSERVNPNYGYT
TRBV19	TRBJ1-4	ASSHRVLNEKLF
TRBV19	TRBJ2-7	ASSRQSSYEQY
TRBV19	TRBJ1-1	ASSKLGGRAF
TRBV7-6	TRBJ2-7	ASSLAAGGQGNEQY
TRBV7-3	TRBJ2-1	ASSLTPDSSYNEQF
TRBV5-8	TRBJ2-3	ASSLASGAISTDTQY
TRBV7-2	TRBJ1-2	ASSLEIQGYT
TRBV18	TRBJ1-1	ASSGDRNTEAF
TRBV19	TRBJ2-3	ASSEVDTQY
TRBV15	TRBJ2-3	ATSGGQGRTDTQY
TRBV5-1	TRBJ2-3	ASTRRDYTDTQY
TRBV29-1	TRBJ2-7	SVSSGSQGEQY
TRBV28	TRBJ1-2	ASSFDPSGGYT
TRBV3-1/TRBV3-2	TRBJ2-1	ASSQTGKKLGEQF
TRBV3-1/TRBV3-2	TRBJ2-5	ASSQAERTTQY
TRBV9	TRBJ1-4	ASSVGLGGQAVATNEKLF
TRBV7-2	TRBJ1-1	ASSPRGDAEAF
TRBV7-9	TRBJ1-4	ASSPTGINEKLF
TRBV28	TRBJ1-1	ASRPTGGGNTEAF
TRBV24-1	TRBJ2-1	ATSGGRAGNEQF
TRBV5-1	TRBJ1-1	ASSLLPPNTEAF
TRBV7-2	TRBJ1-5	ASSLTTASNQPQH
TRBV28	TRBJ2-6	ASSETGAGANVLT
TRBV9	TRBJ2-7	ASGTSGKFSEQY
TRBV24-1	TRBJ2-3	ATSEFSGRAVDTQY
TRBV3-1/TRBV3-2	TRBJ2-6	ASSREGANVLT
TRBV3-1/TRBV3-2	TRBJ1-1	ASSHGQNTEAF
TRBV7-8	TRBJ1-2	ASSPGTGGGYGYT
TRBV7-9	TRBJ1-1	ASSLRQGAEAF
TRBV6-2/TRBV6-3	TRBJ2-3	ASSRPRGTGDTQY
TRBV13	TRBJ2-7	ASSLGTGLAGGYEQY
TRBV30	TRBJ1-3	AWSSRQVNGNTIY
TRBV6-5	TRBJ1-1	ASLRTANTEAF
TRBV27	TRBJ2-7	ASSSRDSTYEQY
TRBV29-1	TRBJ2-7	SVYGGTGVVEQY
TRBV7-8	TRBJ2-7	ASSIFPGLPPNEQY
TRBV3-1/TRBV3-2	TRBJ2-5	ASTKRTSGGASETQY
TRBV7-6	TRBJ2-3	ASSFRAADTQY